This T cell receptor beta chain is from a study of blood T cell repertoires in COVID-19. Study overall: Acute-phase and convalescent COVID-19 samples originated in the United States, Italy and Spain. PBMCs, B-cell-depleted T cells, or T cells provided the cDNA or gDNA that made up the material.

Trimming removed 5 bases from V and 2 bases from J, with 10 bases in between. Germline V lookup: CDR1 MDHEN, CDR2 SYDVKM. The CDR3 has 13 amino acids. This clone has more than one count but fewer than ten. Data came from immunoSEQ multiplex PCR; TCRdb stores just in-frame clones and leaves some out. Seen here are some 100,000 clones, approximately 78% observed once, and the top ten hold 6% to 7.5%. The specimen was peripheral blood. The receptor was isolated from a man aged 50 to 59 with active or convalescent COVID-19. The chain has TRBV28 and TRBJ2-7; D perhaps matches TRBD2 (5 bases). CDR3 loop: CASSPYGTYEQYF. In DNA form, the CDR3 reads TGTGCCAGCAGTCCGTACGGGACCTACGAGCAGTACTTC.